The clone carrying this TCR beta chain came up many times. Its specificity is unknown. Deletions cut 4 bases from V and 8 bases from J, with 19 bases between. Germline V gives CDR1 SGHVS, CDR2 FQNEAQ. The CDR3 has 15 amino acids. These data originate in a study of T cells in Graves' hyperthyroidism and ophthalmopathy. Study-level background: Peripheral blood draws took place at initial diagnosis, ahead of any treatment.

Findings and caveats of the study: Most clonotypes expanded in thyroid above 0.001 were likewise present in blood.

TCR beta CDR3 regions were amplified from RNA. First-round RT-PCR with HTBI primers amplified the TCR CDR3 region. TCRdb called the multiplex PCR reads again in MiXCR, with one record for every CDR3 protein. The sample yields about 560,000 distinct CDR3 sequences, roughly 17% seen once. The authors deemed Graves' hyperthyroidism stable absent ophthalmopathy progression within 18 months. Patients were excluded because of uncontrolled infection, other autoimmune disease, pregnancy or lactation. The chain has TRBV7-8 and TRBJ2-3, with D possibly being TRBD1 or TRBD2 (6 bases each). The clonotype was recovered from a young woman with Graves' hyperthyroidism. The specimen sequenced was blood. The CDR3 coding sequence is TGTGCCAGCAGCTACCGGGGGCAGGGAGACCCTACGCAGTATTTT. Translated, it gives CASSYRGQGDPTQYF.